A selection of T cell receptor beta chains follows, all from one sample in a study of T cells in Graves' hyperthyroidism and ophthalmopathy. Each CDR3 protein gets one entry after TCRdb re-called the multiplex PCR reads with MiXCR. Of about 590,000 distinct CDR3 sequences detected, more than 15% appear once; the ten largest clones hold under 8%. Sequencing input: blood. Receptors were obtained from a woman under 40 with Graves' hyperthyroidism. The CDR3 runs from the conserved cysteine through the conserved F or W. The order of the fields is D gene, V gene, clone size, J gene, CDR3 DNA, CDR3 protein. D genes are given only for firm matches. Only part of the rows carry a size: once, few, many, or a class if the clone is expanded.

d_call: -
v_call: TRBV4-1
clone_size: few
j_call: TRBJ2-7
cdr3_nt: TGCGCCAGCAGCCAAGTTTTGAGGGCCCCCTACGAGCAGTACTTC
cdr3_aa: CASSQVLRAPYEQYF

d_call: -
v_call: TRBV30
clone_size: few
j_call: TRBJ2-2
cdr3_nt: TGTGCCTGGAGTGTGGGTTACAGAGGGGAGACGAACACCGGGGAGCTGTTTTTT
cdr3_aa: CAWSVGYRGETNTGELFF

d_call: -
v_call: TRBV12-5
clone_size: -
j_call: TRBJ2-1
cdr3_nt: TGTGCTAGTGGTTTCAGTTCCCACAATGAGCAGTTCTTC
cdr3_aa: CASGFSSHNEQFF

d_call: -
v_call: TRBV7-9
clone_size: -
j_call: TRBJ1-6
cdr3_nt: TGTGCCAGCAGCTTAGGGTCACTGGCGTTAAATTCACCCCTCCACTTT
cdr3_aa: CASSLGSLALNSPLHF

d_call: -
v_call: TRBV11-2
clone_size: many
j_call: TRBJ1-1
cdr3_nt: TGTGCCAGCAGCTTAGATCCCTGGTTTTATGTAGGGGAAGAACGTGGGGCCGCGAACACTGAAGCTTTCTTT
cdr3_aa: CASSLDPWFYVGEERGAANTEAFF

d_call: -
v_call: TRBV6-1
clone_size: few
j_call: TRBJ2-7
cdr3_nt: TGTGCCAGCCGCTTAGCGGCCAGCTCCTACGAGCAGTACTTC
cdr3_aa: CASRLAASSYEQYF

d_call: -
v_call: TRBV12-3/TRBV12-4
clone_size: many
j_call: TRBJ2-7
cdr3_nt: TGTGCCAGCAGCTCCGAACCAGCTTCCTACGAGCAGTACTTC
cdr3_aa: CASSSEPASYEQYF

d_call: -
v_call: TRBV7-9
clone_size: many
j_call: TRBJ1-1
cdr3_nt: TGTGCCAGCACCATCAGGGAAATGAACACTGAAGCTTTCTTT
cdr3_aa: CASTIREMNTEAFF

d_call: -
v_call: TRBV6-1
clone_size: few
j_call: TRBJ1-2
cdr3_nt: TGTGCCAGCAATGGAGGAGGGGGCTACACCTTC
cdr3_aa: CASNGGGGYTF

d_call: -
v_call: TRBV7-3
clone_size: -
j_call: TRBJ2-1
cdr3_nt: TGTGCCAGCAGCTTAACCGTGGATCACACCATCCAGTTCTTC
cdr3_aa: CASSLTVDHTIQFF

d_call: -
v_call: TRBV20-1
clone_size: many
j_call: TRBJ2-3
cdr3_nt: TGCAGTGCTAGCGGGATCACAGATACGCAGTATTTT
cdr3_aa: CSASGITDTQYF

d_call: -
v_call: TRBV7-2
clone_size: many
j_call: TRBJ2-5
cdr3_nt: TGTGCCAGCAGCTTAGTTGGGGACACTGAAGAGTACTTC
cdr3_aa: CASSLVGDTEEYF

d_call: -
v_call: TRBV5-6
clone_size: -
j_call: TRBJ2-7
cdr3_nt: TGTGCCAGCAGACTTCACGACGAGCAGTACTTC
cdr3_aa: CASRLHDEQYF

d_call: -
v_call: TRBV15
clone_size: many
j_call: TRBJ2-1
cdr3_nt: TGTGCCACCAGCAGAACTCGCGGACAGATCTACAATGAGCAGTTCTTC
cdr3_aa: CATSRTRGQIYNEQFF

d_call: TRBD1
v_call: TRBV24-1
clone_size: many
j_call: TRBJ2-1
cdr3_nt: TGTGCCACCAGTGATGACAGGGGCCGGAATGAGCAGTTCTTC
cdr3_aa: CATSDDRGRNEQFF

d_call: TRBD1
v_call: TRBV6-1
clone_size: -
j_call: TRBJ1-1
cdr3_nt: TGTGCCAGCAGGGCCCAGGGGGCGACTGAAGCTTTCTTT
cdr3_aa: CASRAQGATEAFF

d_call: TRBD2
v_call: TRBV12-3/TRBV12-4
clone_size: -
j_call: TRBJ2-3
cdr3_nt: TGTGCCAGCAGTTCTGGACTAGCGGGAGTTAGTGATACGCAGTATTTT
cdr3_aa: CASSSGLAGVSDTQYF

d_call: -
v_call: TRBV7-3
clone_size: -
j_call: TRBJ2-2
cdr3_nt: TGTGCCAGCAGCACAACTAACACCGGGGAGCTGTTTTTT
cdr3_aa: CASSTTNTGELFF

d_call: -
v_call: TRBV5-6
clone_size: -
j_call: TRBJ2-1
cdr3_nt: TGTGCCAGCAGCTTCGACCGACTAGTTGGGTCCTACAATGAGCAGTTCTTC
cdr3_aa: CASSFDRLVGSYNEQFF

d_call: TRBD1
v_call: TRBV4-1
clone_size: -
j_call: TRBJ2-4
cdr3_nt: TGCGCCAGCAAGCGGACAGGGGAAAACATTCAGTACTTC
cdr3_aa: CASKRTGENIQYF

d_call: TRBD2
v_call: TRBV11-2
clone_size: many
j_call: TRBJ2-1
cdr3_nt: TGTGCCAGCAGCTTAGCCGGGACTAGCGGGAGTTATAATGAGCAGTTCTTC
cdr3_aa: CASSLAGTSGSYNEQFF

d_call: TRBD2
v_call: TRBV4-1
clone_size: -
j_call: TRBJ2-3
cdr3_nt: TGCGCCAGCAGCCAAGCGGGACTAATTTTTACGCAGTATTTT
cdr3_aa: CASSQAGLIFTQYF

d_call: -
v_call: TRBV7-9
clone_size: -
j_call: TRBJ1-2
cdr3_nt: TGTGCCAGCAGAATGGGTGACTATGGCTACACCTTC
cdr3_aa: CASRMGDYGYTF

d_call: -
v_call: TRBV18
clone_size: many
j_call: TRBJ1-4
cdr3_nt: TGTGCCAGCTCACCAGGCCAGACGGGTGAAAAACTGTTTTTT
cdr3_aa: CASSPGQTGEKLFF

d_call: -
v_call: TRBV12-3/TRBV12-4
clone_size: many
j_call: TRBJ2-5
cdr3_nt: TGTGCCAGCAGTTTAAAAGCAAGAGGGACCCAGTACTTC
cdr3_aa: CASSLKARGTQYF

d_call: -
v_call: TRBV28
clone_size: -
j_call: TRBJ2-1
cdr3_nt: TGTGCCATCCAGGGCGGAGCTAGCGATGAGCAGTTCTTC
cdr3_aa: CAIQGGASDEQFF

d_call: -
v_call: TRBV15
clone_size: many
j_call: TRBJ2-1
cdr3_nt: TGTGCCACCAGCAGAGTGGACGACATGTACAATGAGCAGTTCTTC
cdr3_aa: CATSRVDDMYNEQFF

d_call: -
v_call: TRBV7-9
clone_size: -
j_call: TRBJ1-5
cdr3_nt: TGTGCCAGCAGCTTAGTACAGGACAATCAGCCCCAGCATTTT
cdr3_aa: CASSLVQDNQPQHF

d_call: -
v_call: TRBV20-1
clone_size: -
j_call: TRBJ1-5
cdr3_nt: TGCAGTGCTAGAGATCGGGAAGAGAGCAATCAGCCCCAGCATTTT
cdr3_aa: CSARDREESNQPQHF

d_call: TRBD1
v_call: TRBV7-9
clone_size: once
j_call: TRBJ2-7
cdr3_nt: TGTGCCAGCCACGCCGGGACAGGGGGCTACTGGGAGCAGTACTTC
cdr3_aa: CASHAGTGGYWEQYF

d_call: -
v_call: TRBV7-9
clone_size: many
j_call: TRBJ2-7
cdr3_nt: TGTGCCAGCAGCTTCAGAGGGTTCGGTATGAACGAGCAGTACTTC
cdr3_aa: CASSFRGFGMNEQYF

d_call: TRBD1
v_call: TRBV19
clone_size: -
j_call: TRBJ1-5
cdr3_nt: TGTGCCAGTAGTACCGACAGGGTGAATCAGCCCCAGCATTTT
cdr3_aa: CASSTDRVNQPQHF

d_call: -
v_call: TRBV30
clone_size: -
j_call: TRBJ1-5
cdr3_nt: TGTGCCTGGAGTCTCCGGACAGATCAGCCCCAGCATTTT
cdr3_aa: CAWSLRTDQPQHF

d_call: TRBD2
v_call: TRBV7-9
clone_size: few
j_call: TRBJ2-5
cdr3_nt: TGTGCCAGCAGCTCAGGGACTCTAGCGGGACAAGAGACCCAGTACTTC
cdr3_aa: CASSSGTLAGQETQYF

d_call: -
v_call: TRBV5-1
clone_size: many
j_call: TRBJ2-1
cdr3_nt: TGCGCCAGCAGCTTCCGGGGGGCGGATACAGGGAATGAGCAGTTCTTC
cdr3_aa: CASSFRGADTGNEQFF

d_call: -
v_call: TRBV12-3/TRBV12-4
clone_size: many
j_call: TRBJ2-5
cdr3_nt: TGTGCCAGCACCCACCGGAGGGACACTTACCAAGAGACCCAGTACTTC
cdr3_aa: CASTHRRDTYQETQYF

d_call: TRBD1
v_call: TRBV5-1
clone_size: -
j_call: TRBJ2-3
cdr3_nt: TGCGCCAGCAGCTTGGGACAGGGGGCCCCAGATACGCAGTATTTT
cdr3_aa: CASSLGQGAPDTQYF

d_call: TRBD2
v_call: TRBV5-4
clone_size: few
j_call: TRBJ2-7
cdr3_nt: TGTGCCAGCAGCTGGGGACTACCGGAGGGTTCCTACGAGCAGTACTTC
cdr3_aa: CASSWGLPEGSYEQYF

d_call: TRBD2
v_call: TRBV12-3/TRBV12-4
clone_size: many
j_call: TRBJ2-1
cdr3_nt: TGTGCCAGCAGACCTTCTACTAGCGGGAGTCTTGATGAGCAGTTCTTC
cdr3_aa: CASRPSTSGSLDEQFF

d_call: -
v_call: TRBV12-3/TRBV12-4
clone_size: -
j_call: TRBJ2-2
cdr3_nt: TGTGCCAGCAGCAATCGGGGGAGCTCGAACACCGGGGAGCTGTTTTTT
cdr3_aa: CASSNRGSSNTGELFF

d_call: TRBD2
v_call: TRBV5-1
clone_size: many
j_call: TRBJ2-5
cdr3_nt: TGCGCCAGCAGCTTGGCCCTAGCGGGGTCCAGTGGCGGGGAGACCCAGTACTTC
cdr3_aa: CASSLALAGSSGGETQYF

d_call: TRBD2
v_call: TRBV6-5
clone_size: -
j_call: TRBJ2-4
cdr3_nt: TGTGCCAGCAGTTATTCTCCCCTAGCGGGAGGCTCCAAAAACATTCAGTACTTC
cdr3_aa: CASSYSPLAGGSKNIQYF

d_call: TRBD1
v_call: TRBV6-1
clone_size: -
j_call: TRBJ1-5
cdr3_nt: TGTGCCAGCAGCTATACAGGGGATCGTCAGCCCCAGCATTTT
cdr3_aa: CASSYTGDRQPQHF

d_call: -
v_call: TRBV5-5
clone_size: few
j_call: TRBJ1-5
cdr3_nt: TGTGCCAGCAGCTTGGAATGGGTTCAGCCCCAGCATTTT
cdr3_aa: CASSLEWVQPQHF